One T cell receptor beta chain is described in this entry. Germline V lookup: CDR1 LGHDT, CDR2 YNNKEL (reference sequence). The CDR3 has 12 residues. V lost 4 bases and J 11 bases, leaving 12 bases between the germline ends. This sample was taken from a study of blood T cell repertoires in COVID-19. At the level of the study: From the United States, Italy and Spain came samples of acute and convalescent COVID-19. In each case, the material was cDNA or gDNA derived from T cells, B-cell-depleted T cells, or PBMCs.

Original processing notes: Nucleated cell counts were estimated from reference gene primer amplification. TCRdb's table, derived via immunoSEQ multiplex PCR, lists solely in-frame clones and lacks some. For V, J and clone size, that table is used; D and trimming come from the DNA. There are roughly 43,000 clones in the sample; about 80% occur only once, and approximately 40% lies in the top ten. The chain recombines TRBV3-1 (or the pseudogene TRBV3-2) with TRBJ1-5; D is undetermined. The clonotype was recovered from an elderly woman with acute or convalescent COVID-19. Sequencing used peripheral blood. CDR3 residues: CASSLFGETQHF. In DNA, the CDR3 is TGTGCCAGCAGCCTATTCGGGGAAACCCAGCATTTT.